The 2 T cell receptor beta chains reported below all come from one sample, sequenced in a study of T cell clonality in common variable immunodeficiency. TCRdb's copy holds only in-frame clones and misses some; the assay was immunoSEQ multiplex PCR. The sample includes tens of thousands of clones, none of them occurring once. Source material: peripheral blood mononuclear cells. The source of these receptors is a person aged 18 to 75 in good health.

This clone was observed at least ten times. From the germline J gene comes the end of the CDR3, since the read stops 3 residues before it. The rearrangement joins TRBV7-2 to TRBJ1-1; D unresolved. V was cut by 3 bases and J by 2 bases, with 10 bases left in between. The CDR3 has 14 residues. The V gene's germline CDR1 is SGHTA and CDR2 FQGNSA. The CDR3: CASSFLRGNTEAFF. CDR3 DNA (partial): TGTGCCAGCAGCTTCCTCCGCGGCAACACTGAA.

This clone has at least ten counts. The CDR3 end falls 3 residues outside the read, so it is completed with the germline J gene. V usage is TRBV10-1 and J usage is TRBJ2-2, with TRBD2 as a possible D gene (6 bases). This CDR3 contains 15 residues. V dropped 6 bases and J dropped 1 base, with 12 bases sitting between them. Germline-derived CDR1 and CDR2 are WNHNN and SYGVQD (reference sequence). The part of the CDR3 DNA that was read is TGCGCCAGCAGCGGGGGAGCTCTGAACACCGGGGAG. Translating gives CASSGGALNTGE. The full CDR3 is CASSGGALNTGELFF.